This passage covers 13 T cell receptor beta chains from one sample sequenced in a study of blood T cell repertoires in COVID-19 (dated by TCRdb to the early 2020s). The library came from the immunoSEQ multiplex PCR assay. Imported from immuneACCESS, the table was reduced by TCRdb to in-frame sequences with V and J called. These copies leave out some clones; in studies compared against another copy, an unresolved V gene accounts for under half, and the cause of the remainder is not known. Within this sample are 300,000 to 450,000 clones, with around 87% of them counted one time only. The ten most abundant clones make up about 10% of the sample. The source material was peripheral blood. The receptors stem from a woman in her twenties or thirties with COVID-19, enrolled during active disease.

The rearrangement links TRBV7-8 to TRBJ1-2, with D maybe TRBD1 (6 bases). Germline V gene sequence: CDR1 SGHVS, CDR2 FQNEAQ. Deletions cut 4 bases from V and 4 bases from J, with 13 bases between. The CDR3 is 14 amino acids. The CDR3 bases are TGTGCCAGCAGCTCTAGAGGGGGGGCCTATGGCTACACCTTC. This sequence encodes CASSSRGGAYGYTF.

V usage is TRBV2 and J usage is TRBJ2-3; D may be TRBD2 (6 bases). Germline V gene lookup returns CDR1 SNHLY and CDR2 FYNNEI. This CDR3 has 12 residues. V lost 7 bases, J lost 6 bases, and 11 bases lay in between. The CDR3 bases are TGTGCCAGCAAAATAAGCGGGGATACGCAGTATTTT. Translating it yields CASKISGDTQYF.

This rearrangement joins TRBV28 to TRBJ2-1; perhaps TRBD2 as D (5 bases). Germline V gene sequence: CDR1 MDHEN, CDR2 SYDVKM. The V gene lost 2 bases and the J gene lost 8 bases, with 7 bases spanning the gap. This CDR3 is built from 12 residues. The CDR3 DNA follows: TGTGCCAGCAGTTTAGCGGGCGATGAGCAGTTCTTC. Protein sequence: CASSLAGDEQFF. Using reference TRBV28 and TRBJ2-1 for the parts outside the CDR3, the full variable domain is DVKVTQSSRYLVKRTGEKVFLECVQDMDHENMFWYRQDPGLGLRLIYFSYDVKMKEKGDIPEGYSVSREKKERFSLILESASTNQTSMYLCASSLAGDEQFFGPGTRLTVL.

J is TRBJ2-5 and V is TRBV25-1; no reliable D call. This CDR3 is built from 16 residues. Looked up from germline, CDR1 is MGHDK and CDR2 is SYGVNS. V lost 1 base, J lost 0 bases, and 12 bases lay in between. CDR3 sequence (DNA): TGTGCCAGCAGTGAATCAGGCAGAGTTTACCAAGAGACCCAGTACTTC. Its translation is CASSESGRVYQETQYF.

This clone was detected only once. This chain links TRBV19 with TRBJ2-1; perhaps TRBD2 as D (6 bases). The CDR3 loop spans 15 amino acids. The germline gives CDR1 LNHDA, CDR2 SQIVND (reference sequence). V dropped 3 bases and J dropped 1 base, with 10 bases sitting between them. The DNA for the CDR3 is TGTGCCAGTAGTATTCGCGGGACTTCCTACAATGAGCAGTTCTTC. Residues: CASSIRGTSYNEQFF.

V usage is TRBV27 and J usage is TRBJ2-3; D not certain. This CDR3 has 15 amino acids. CDR1 is MNHEY, CDR2 SMNVEV, per germline (reference sequence). Trimming took 7 bases from V and 3 from J, leaving 17 bases between them. In nucleotides, the CDR3 is TGTGCCAGCACCCCCCTCGCGGCTGGAACAGATACGCAGTATTTT. Its translation is CASTPLAAGTDTQYF.

The chain uses TRBV7-9 and TRBJ1-4; D perhaps matches TRBD1 (6 bases). Germline V gene data show CDR1 as SEHNR and CDR2 as FQNEAQ (reference sequence). V dropped 7 bases and J dropped 8 bases, with 11 bases sitting between them. The CDR3 runs 12 residues. The CDR3 sequence: CASTGAEEKLFF. In DNA form, the CDR3 reads TGTGCCAGCACGGGGGCAGAAGAAAAACTGTTTTTT.

This clone was detected only once. The chain is built from TRBV7-9 and TRBJ2-2, with D perhaps matching TRBD2 (5 bases). The CDR3 contains 15 residues. Trimming cost V 3 bases and J 0 bases, with 8 bases left between them. The V gene's germline CDR1 is SEHNR and CDR2 FQNEAQ (reference sequence). CDR3 sequence: CASSLTTTNTGELFF. CDR3 nucleotides: TGTGCCAGCAGCTTGACTACCACGAACACCGGGGAGCTGTTTTTT.

The rearrangement uses TRBV28 and TRBJ2-2; 15 positions match TRBD2. In germline, CDR1 is MDHEN, CDR2 SYDVKM. V lost 5 bases, J lost 5 bases, and 3 bases stayed unmatched. This CDR3 comprises 16 residues. The CDR3 protein is CASSPGTSGRTGELFF. CDR3 bases: TGTGCCAGCAGTCCCGGGACTAGCGGGAGGACCGGGGAGCTGTTTTTT.

This rearrangement joins TRBV7-6 to TRBJ2-3, with TRBD2 matching 10 bases. Germline CDR1 and CDR2: SGHVS and FNYEAQ. V shed 5 bases and J 0 bases; nucleotides not matched to a gene: 5. The CDR3 covers 16 residues. The CDR3 protein is CASSLKTSGSTDTQYF. The CDR3 bases are TGTGCCAGCAGCCTTAAGACTAGCGGGAGCACAGATACGCAGTATTTT.

This clone was detected only a few times. Other DNA sequences within the sample encode an identical CDR3. The rearrangement uses TRBV6-2 or TRBV6-3 and TRBJ2-1; 7 positions agree with TRBD2. The CDR3 has 15 residues. Germline CDR1 MNHEY, CDR2 SVGEGT. Losses at the gene ends were 4 bases for V and 4 bases for J; bases not matched to a gene: 7. The CDR3 DNA follows: TGTGCCAGCAGTTCCGGGACGGGGGGATACAATGAGCAGTTCTTC. Its protein product is CASSSGTGGYNEQFF.

The gene calls are TRBV5-1 and TRBJ2-2, with 15 bases identical to TRBD2. The CDR3 is 16 residues long. V trimming: 2 bases; J trimming: 5 bases; junction bases outside the gene matches: 1. Germline V gene data show CDR1 as SGHRS and CDR2 as YFSETQ. The CDR3 here is CASSFGLAGGTGELFF. The CDR3 DNA reads as TGCGCCAGCAGCTTTGGACTAGCGGGAGGGACCGGGGAGCTGTTTTTT.

In its sample, this clone was seen many times. V usage is TRBV6-2 or TRBV6-3 and J usage is TRBJ2-5, with 12 bases lining up with TRBD2. Per germline, CDR1 MNHEY and CDR2 SVGEGT. Trimming removed 0 bases from V and 3 bases from J; junction bases left unmatched: 2. This CDR3 has 16 amino acids. The CDR3 DNA reads TGTGCCAGCAGTTACTCTACTAGCGGGAGGAAAGAGACCCAGTACTTC. Translated, it gives CASSYSTSGRKETQYF.